This T cell receptor beta chain was identified in a study of cytotoxic CD8 clonotypes in ibrutinib-treated CLL. On the study more broadly: The patients comprised approximately 11 relapsed/refractory and more than 14 treatment-naive cases, some 18 IGHV unmutated.

Study-level findings and limits: Before falling back toward baseline at progression, clonality had risen at the time of ibrutinib response. Researchers report that baseline clonality outpaced age-matched healthy donors and tracked circulating CD8+ T-cell counts.

Regarding this clone: Its antigen is still unknown.

This CDR3 is built from 15 residues. Trimming removed 0 bases at V and 9 bases at J, with 17 bases between. Per germline, CDR1 LNHDA and CDR2 SQIVND (reference sequence). Repertoires were generated with immunoSEQ multiplex PCR, while TCRdb's copy carries only in-frame clones and drops some. Altogether 25,000 to 30,000 clones are present, around 76% being singletons, with the ten largest covering roughly 50%. V is TRBV19 and J is TRBJ1-2, with D possibly TRBD1 on 6 matching bases. The receptor was isolated from a human donor with chronic lymphocytic leukemia. The material was PBMCs, obtained after 36 months of ibrutinib treatment. The CDR3 spells CASSIDQGQGGRYTF. As DNA, the CDR3 is TGTGCCAGTAGTATAGATCAGGGGCAGGGAGGCCGCTACACCTTC.